These T cell receptor beta chains were read from a single sample in a study of cytomegalovirus exposure and HLA in healthy donors. Using immunoSEQ multiplex PCR, the repertoire was profiled, and TCRdb retains in-frame clones only, with some absent. The data hold approximately 80,000 clones, with around three fifths observed a single time. The sample comprised PBMCs. These receptors originate from a woman aged 40 to 50 in good health and CMV-seropositive. CDR3s include the opening cysteine and the closing phenylalanine or tryptophan. D genes are given only for firm matches. Some rows have no size entry. The others give once, few or many, or a class for an expanded clone.

clone_size,v_call,d_call,j_call,cdr3_nt,cdr3_aa
NA,TRBV27,NA,TRBJ2-1,TGTGCCAGCAGTTCCCTCAGGATCAGCAGCTCCTACAATGAGCAGTTCTTC,CASSSLRISSSYNEQFF
NA,TRBV7-6,TRBD1,TRBJ1-1,TGTGCCAGCAGTCTAGACAGGGACCGTGAAGCTTTCTTT,CASSLDRDREAFF
NA,TRBV25-1,NA,TRBJ1-2,TGTGCCAGCAGTGACCGTACTAGTGGCCCGGCGGAGGGCTACACCTTC,CASSDRTSGPAEGYTF
NA,TRBV6-1,NA,TRBJ2-7,TGTGCCAGCAGTGAATCTGTTGGGGCTGGCTCCTACGAGCAGTACTTC,CASSESVGAGSYEQYF
NA,TRBV18,TRBD1,TRBJ2-7,TGTGCCAGCTCACCACTTATTTCCGGGACAGGGGTCAACGAGCAGTACTTC,CASSPLISGTGVNEQYF
NA,TRBV5-6,NA,TRBJ2-5,TGTGCCAGCAGCTGGGAAATGACTAGTTTCGAGACCCAGTACTTC,CASSWEMTSFETQYF
few,TRBV10-3,NA,TRBJ1-1,TGTGCCATCAGTGAGGGAGGTAACACTGAAGCTTTCTTT,CAISEGGNTEAFF
NA,TRBV6-1,NA,TRBJ1-1,TGTGCCAGCAGTTCTACCTTTCGGGTTGAAGCTTTCTTT,CASSSTFRVEAFF
NA,TRBV6-1,NA,TRBJ1-6,TGTGCCAGCGCAAGTGGGGGCCACTATAATTCACCCCTCCACTTT,CASASGGHYNSPLHF
NA,TRBV6-6,TRBD2,TRBJ2-1,TGTGCCTCTAGCGGGGAGACCTACAATGAGCAGTTCTTC,CASSGETYNEQFF
NA,TRBV5-4,TRBD2,TRBJ2-3,TGTGCCAGCAGCTTGGCCGGACTAGCGGGAGGGCCCGAAACAGATACGCAGTATTTT,CASSLAGLAGGPETDTQYF
NA,TRBV7-9,TRBD2,TRBJ2-7,TGTGCCAGCAGCTCGTTGACTAGCGGGAGCCACGAGCAGTACTTC,CASSSLTSGSHEQYF
NA,TRBV7-9,NA,TRBJ2-1,TGTGCCAGCAGCCAGGCGGGGAGGTCAAGTGAGCAGTTCTTC,CASSQAGRSSEQFF
NA,TRBV9,TRBD1,TRBJ1-3,TGTGCCAGCAGCGAGACAGGGCAGGGATCTGGAAACACCATATATTTT,CASSETGQGSGNTIYF
NA,TRBV15,TRBD2,TRBJ2-3,TGTGCCACCAGCAGGACTAGCGGGAGGGGGACAGATACGCAGTATTTT,CATSRTSGRGTDTQYF
NA,TRBV19,NA,TRBJ2-5,TGTGCGAGCGAAATCGGGGAGACCCAGTACTTC,CASEIGETQYF
NA,TRBV5-4,TRBD1,TRBJ1-1,TGTGCCAGCAGCGAACCTACAGGGGGCGGTGAAGCTTTCTTT,CASSEPTGGGEAFF
NA,TRBV27,TRBD2,TRBJ2-7,TGTGCCAGCAGTTTGAGTAGCGGGATGAGGGAGCAGTACTTC,CASSLSSGMREQYF
NA,TRBV28,NA,TRBJ2-7,TGTGCCAGCAGTTTACTGGGGAGTCAAAACGAGCAGTACTTC,CASSLLGSQNEQYF
NA,TRBV4-1,NA,TRBJ1-1,TGCGCCAGCAGCCAAGAGCCCCCGGAGGTGGGCAAGAACACTGAAGCTTTCTTT,CASSQEPPEVGKNTEAFF
NA,TRBV10-3,TRBD2,TRBJ2-1,TGTGCCTCTAGACTTGGGACTAGTTCCCTCGGTGAGCAGTTCTTC,CASRLGTSSLGEQFF
NA,TRBV12-5,TRBD2,TRBJ2-1,TGTGCTAGTGGGCGCGGGAGTCGGGACAATGAGCAGTTCTTC,CASGRGSRDNEQFF
NA,TRBV7-2,NA,TRBJ2-2,TGTGCCAGCAGCTTCGGGTACACCGGGGAGCTGTTTTTT,CASSFGYTGELFF
NA,TRBV7-2,NA,TRBJ1-2,TGTGCCAGCAGCTTAGCGCGAGCAACCTACTATGGCTACACCTTC,CASSLARATYYGYTF
NA,TRBV7-8,TRBD2,TRBJ2-7,TGTGCCAGCAGTAAAGATGCGGGAGCTGGGGACGAGCAGTACTTC,CASSKDAGAGDEQYF
NA,TRBV4-1,TRBD1,TRBJ2-7,TGCGCCAGCAGCCCAGCATCAGGGGGAGCCGAGCAGTACTTC,CASSPASGGAEQYF
NA,TRBV4-1,TRBD1,TRBJ1-5,TGCGCCAGCAGCCAAAACAGGGGAGGCAATCAGCCCCAGCATTTT,CASSQNRGGNQPQHF
few,TRBV6-1,TRBD2,TRBJ2-6,TGTGCCAGCAGTGAAGGCGGGGGTCTCTCTGGGGCCAACGTCCTGACTTTC,CASSEGGGLSGANVLTF
NA,TRBV28,TRBD1,TRBJ2-5,TGTGCCAGCAGTTTTAGGACAGGGATCCAAGAGACCCAGTACTTC,CASSFRTGIQETQYF
NA,TRBV5-8,NA,TRBJ1-2,TGTGCCAGCAGCTTCATAGACCGACAGCTTAACTATGGCTACACCTTC,CASSFIDRQLNYGYTF
few,TRBV29-1,NA,TRBJ2-2,TGCAGCGTTTCTGAGGGGGTTAAGGCCGGGGAGCTGCTTTTT,CSVSEGVKAGELLF
NA,TRBV9,TRBD1,TRBJ1-5,TGTGCCAGCAGCCCCGGGACAGGGGCGAGCAATCAGCCCCAGCATTTT,CASSPGTGASNQPQHF
NA,TRBV29-1,TRBD1,TRBJ2-7,TGCAGCGTTGAGCTCCGCTCCTCGATGTGGGTGGACAGGGGGATCAACGAGCAGTACTTC,CSVELRSSMWVDRGINEQYF
NA,TRBV9,NA,TRBJ1-5,TGTGCCAGCAGGGTCTATAGCAATCAGCCCCAGCATTTT,CASRVYSNQPQHF
NA,TRBV27,TRBD1,TRBJ2-4,TGTGCCAGCAGTTCACCCCGCCGGGACAGAAAAAACATTCAGTACTTC,CASSSPRRDRKNIQYF
NA,TRBV27,NA,TRBJ1-2,TGTGCCAGCAGTTTATTCTGGGGAGATGGCTACACCTTC,CASSLFWGDGYTF
NA,TRBV7-2,NA,TRBJ2-5,TGTGCCAGCAGCCGAAGGACAGCCTTACAAGAGACCCAGTACTTC,CASSRRTALQETQYF
NA,TRBV28,NA,TRBJ2-7,TGTGCCAGCAGTTATCCTCGGATAGCGGTGGACTACGAGCAGTACTTC,CASSYPRIAVDYEQYF
NA,TRBV7-2,NA,TRBJ2-2,TGTGCCAGCAGCTTGGGGGCTAGCGGCTCGAACACCGGGGAGCTGTTTTTT,CASSLGASGSNTGELFF
NA,TRBV27,TRBD2,TRBJ2-4,TGTGCCAGCAGTCCCACGGGGGGGGCGGGAGGCATTCAGTACTTC,CASSPTGGAGGIQYF
NA,TRBV4-3,TRBD2,TRBJ2-3,TGCGCCAGCAGCCAAGAGTTGGGACTAGCGGGACGCACAGATACGCAGTATTTT,CASSQELGLAGRTDTQYF
once,TRBV28,NA,TRBJ2-3,TGTGCCAGCAGTTTAGGGGTTATCGGGGGACCGAAAGATACGCAGTATTTT,CASSLGVIGGPKDTQYF
once,TRBV9,NA,TRBJ1-4,TGTGCCAGCAGCGCGTGGACAAACCCGGATGAAAAACTGTTTTTT,CASSAWTNPDEKLFF
few,TRBV5-1,TRBD1,TRBJ2-5,TGCGCCAGCAGCTTGGGACAGGGGGCGTCGTTTGGGGAGACCCAGTACTTC,CASSLGQGASFGETQYF
NA,TRBV5-1,NA,TRBJ1-4,TGCGCCAGCAGCTTGGACGGCCCTAGCAGCGAAAAACTGTTTTTT,CASSLDGPSSEKLFF
NA,TRBV13,NA,TRBJ2-2,TGTGCCAGCAGCCCGGAGGTAGGCACCGGGGAGCTGTTTTTT,CASSPEVGTGELFF
NA,TRBV27,NA,TRBJ1-2,TGTGCCAGCAGTTTAGGGGACACAACTAACTATGGCTACACCTTC,CASSLGDTTNYGYTF
once,TRBV5-6,NA,TRBJ1-2,TGTGCCAGCAGACAAGTTCCTAACTATGGCTACACCTTC,CASRQVPNYGYTF
NA,TRBV18,NA,TRBJ1-4,TGTGCCAGCTCCCCGACAGCAACTAATGAAAAACTGTTTTTT,CASSPTATNEKLFF
few,TRBV4-3,NA,TRBJ2-2,TGCGCCAGCAGCCCCCGCGGGGCCGGAACCGGGGAGCTGTTTTTT,CASSPRGAGTGELFF
NA,TRBV5-4,TRBD2,TRBJ2-7,TGTGCCAGCAGCTCGGGAGGGCGGGTAGCGGGAGGGGCAGGGCAGTACTTC,CASSSGGRVAGGAGQYF
NA,TRBV7-2,NA,TRBJ2-7,TGTGCCAGCAGTCGACAGCGATACGAGCAGTACTTC,CASSRQRYEQYF